Presented here are 15 T cell receptor beta chains from one specimen sequenced in a study of metastatic and nonmetastatic thyroid tumors. Thyroid surgery was preceded by no treatment in any patient. Using MiXCR, TCRdb re-called clones from the PCR reads. The data hold around 12,000 clones, with 30% to 35% observed a single time. Sequencing was carried out using tumor tissue. These receptors were taken from a female donor with papillary thyroid cancer or a benign thyroid nodule (not recorded which). Some clones in this sample may be carry-over from other donors' samples.

This clone showed up many times. A much larger clone sits a single nucleotide away, making a read error possible. The CDR3 carries no conserved terminal phenylalanine or tryptophan, so it likely arises from a read error. The chain is built from TRBV10-3 and TRBJ2-2, with D maybe TRBD1 (5 bases). Germline V gene sequence: CDR1 ENHRY, CDR2 SYGVKD. The length of the CDR3 is 15 residues. The V gene lost 2 bases and the J gene lost 7 bases, with 14 bases spanning the gap. The chain's CDR3 is CAISEGRALDGELFS. In DNA, the CDR3 is TGTGCCATCAGTGAGGGCAGGGCTCTGGACGGGGAGCTGTTTTCT.

This clone occurred many times. The rearrangement links TRBV4-2 to TRBJ2-3, with TRBD2 identical over 7 bases. The germline V gene encodes CDR1 LGHNA and CDR2 YNFKEQ. CDR3 length: 16 amino acids. The ends lost 2 bases at V and 1 base at J; junction bases unmatched: 6. CDR3 region: CASSQRSGRGTDTQYF. CDR3 nucleotides: TGTGCCAGCAGCCAAAGATCAGGGAGGGGCACAGATACGCAGTATTTT.

The V and J genes are TRBV6-2 or TRBV6-3 and TRBJ1-6, with no clear D. CDR1 is MNHEY, CDR2 SVGEGT, per germline. CDR3 length: 14 amino acids. V was clipped by 2 bases and J by 10 bases, with 12 bases between them. The CDR3 nucleotides read TGTGCCAGCAGTTACAACGGGGAGAACTCACCCCTCCACTTT. It codes for CASSYNGENSPLHF.

This clone was counted only a few times. A junction end diverges from the germline sequence, so it may reflect a read error. The chain employs TRBV6-2 or TRBV6-3 and TRBJ1-3; D gene uncertain. The CDR3 contains 16 residues. Germline V gene lookup returns CDR1 MNHEY and CDR2 SVGEGT. CDR3: CASSLTRLISGNAIYF. The CDR3 DNA is TGTGCCAGCAGTTTGACCCGGCTTATCTCTGGAAACGCCATATATTTC.

This clone was observed at least ten times. In the same sample, other DNA sequences code for this CDR3. The J gene is TRBJ2-1, the V gene TRBV9, with 10 bases aligning to TRBD2. The length of the CDR3 is 18 residues. Germline CDR1 is SGDLS and CDR2 is YYNGEE. V shed 0 bases, J shed 4 bases, and the junction held 10 bases outside the gene matches. The CDR3: CASSVGASLAGAYNEQFF. CDR3 nucleotides: TGTGCCAGCAGCGTAGGTGCGTCGCTAGCGGGAGCTTACAATGAGCAGTTCTTC.

This clone has a handful of counts. The genes are TRBV9 and TRBJ1-2; perhaps TRBD1 as D (5 bases). V gave up 0 bases and J gave up 3 bases, with 15 bases separating them. Germline values: CDR1 SGDLS, CDR2 YYNGEE. The CDR3 is made up of 16 amino acids. CDR3 bases: TGTGCCAGCAGCGTAGAAGGTGAAGGGGACTACTATGGCTACACCTTC. Its translation is CASSVEGEGDYYGYTF.

With respect to this clone: A single base separates this from a much larger clone, so it may be a read error. The rearrangement links TRBV5-4 to TRBJ2-1; possibly TRBD1 or TRBD2 for D (5 bases each). Germline CDR1 and CDR2: SGHNT and YYREEE (reference sequence). The CDR3 has 17 amino acids. Written as DNA, the CDR3 is TGTGCCAGCATCTTGGCCCCGGGGCCCTGGGGAGACAATGAGCAGTTCTTC. Translating it yields CASILAPGPWGDNEQFF.

The sample holds many counts of this clone. DNA of the CDR3: TGTGCCTGGAGTGTAGTCGATGAGACCCAGTACTTC. It codes for CAWSVVDETQYF. The chain employs TRBV30 and TRBJ2-5, with unresolved D. The germline V gene encodes CDR1 GTSNPN and CDR2 SVGIG (reference sequence). The CDR3 runs 12 residues. V was shortened by 0 bases and J by 5 bases, with 7 bases between the two germline ends.

The chain uses TRBV11-2 and TRBJ2-1; 7 nucleotides align to TRBD2. The CDR3 runs 18 residues. V dropped 1 base and J dropped 0; count of bases not matched to a gene: 9. Germline lookup yields CDR1 SGHAT and CDR2 FQNNGV. CDR3 loop: CASSLVATSWSSYNEQFF. CDR3 coding DNA: TGTGCCAGCAGCTTAGTTGCGACTAGCTGGAGCTCCTACAATGAGCAGTTCTTC.

This clone has only a few counts. The chain employs TRBV10-3 and TRBJ2-3; 7 bases align to TRBD2. The germline gives CDR1 ENHRY, CDR2 SYGVKD. V was pared by 6 bases and J by 0 bases, with 3 bases of the junction left unmatched. The CDR3 consists of 14 residues. CDR3 DNA sequence: TGTGCCATCAGGGCTAGCGGAAGCACAGATACGCAGTATTTT. It is translated as CAIRASGSTDTQYF.

This clone came up many times. This chain links TRBV29-1 with TRBJ2-7, with unresolved D. The CDR3 consists of 15 residues. Germline CDR1 and CDR2: SQVTM and ANQGSEA. CDR3 loop: CSINYLGRSSYEQYF. CDR3 DNA sequence: TGCAGTATAAATTACCTCGGACGGAGCTCCTACGAGCAGTACTTC.

The chain recombines TRBV5-1 with TRBJ2-3, with D perhaps matching TRBD2 (6 bases). Trimming stripped 3 bases from V and 2 bases from J, with 16 bases between. This CDR3 is 16 amino acids long. Germline CDR1 and CDR2: SGHRS and YFSETQ. The CDR3 nucleotides are TGCGCCAGCAGCTCCGACCCTAGCGTTTACACAGATACGCAGTATTTT. This codes for CASSSDPSVYTDTQYF.

This rearrangement joins TRBV30 to TRBJ1-2; TRBD1 is a possible D gene (5 bases). The germline CDR1 and CDR2 sequences are GTSNPN and SVGIG (reference sequence). The V end lost 0 bases, the J end lost 8 bases, and 7 bases lay between the germline ends. The CDR3 totals 11 residues. CDR3 sequence reads: CAWSVGVGYTF. CDR3 DNA: TGTGCCTGGAGTGTGGGGGTGGGCTACACCTTC. The full variable domain, rest sourced from reference TRBV30 and TRBJ1-2, is SQTIHQWPATLVQPVGSPLSLECTVEGTSNPNLYWYRQAAGRGLQLLFYSVGIGQISSEVPQNLSASRPQDRQFILSSKKLLLSDSGFYLCAWSVGVGYTFGSGTRLTVV.

This rearrangement joins TRBV27 to TRBJ2-6; D unresolved. The CDR3 loop spans 15 amino acids. V lost 3 bases and J 0 bases, leaving 6 bases between the germline ends. CDR1 and CDR2 (germline): MNHEY, SMNVEV (reference sequence). Here the CDR3 reads CASSLSGSGANVLTF. CDR3 DNA sequence: TGTGCCAGCAGTTTGAGTGGCTCTGGGGCCAACGTCCTGACTTTC.

This clone was counted many times. This sequence joins TRBV2 and TRBJ1-1; TRBD1 agrees at 12 bases. The CDR3 has 19 amino acids. The V segment lost 3 bases and the J segment 1 base; nucleotides outside the gene matches: 12. CDR1 is SNHLY, CDR2 FYNNEI, per germline. In DNA, the CDR3 is TGTGCCAGCAGTGACCGGGGGGGGACAGGGGGCTCCCGGAACACTGAAGCTTTCTTT. Amino acids: CASSDRGGTGGSRNTEAFF.